The 17 T cell receptor beta chains below all came from one sample that was sequenced in a study of T cells after yellow fever vaccination. MiXCR was run by TCRdb on the 5' RACE reads, yielding one entry per CDR3 protein. The profile covers more than 300,000 distinct CDR3 sequences, with about 11% appearing a single time and about 3% taken by the ten largest. Material: CD4+ T cells sorted from PBMCs, obtained 45 days after the yellow fever booster vaccination. The receptor set was obtained from a man aged 18 to 29 who received the YFV17D yellow fever vaccine.

This clonotype has at least ten counts. The chain's CDR3 is CASSFDTQYF. The CDR3 DNA reads as TGTGCCAGCAGCTTTGATACGCAGTATTTT. The gene calls are TRBV11-2 and TRBJ2-3; D gene unclear. Germline lookup yields CDR1 SGHAT and CDR2 FQNNGV. The CDR3 sequence is 10 residues long. The germline V and J ends were trimmed by 3 bases and 6 bases, with 1 base remaining between them.

The V gene is TRBV2, the J gene TRBJ2-1; D is perhaps TRBD1 (7 bases). The CDR3 is 14 residues long. Trimming left V 8 bases short and J 4 bases short, with 15 bases between. Per germline, CDR1 SNHLY and CDR2 FYNNEI. CDR3 sequence reads: CASQGGGQYNEQFF. Here the CDR3 DNA reads TGTGCCAGCCAAGGAGGGGGCCAGTACAATGAGCAGTTCTTC.

The chain joins TRBV12-3 or TRBV12-4 to TRBJ1-5; TRBD1 agrees at 8 bases. After removal of 2 bases from V and 4 bases from J, the junction contained 4 bases not matched to a gene. This CDR3 region has 15 residues. CDR3 DNA sequence: TGTGCCAGCAGTTTATGGGACAGGCCTAATCAGCCCCAGCATTTT. This gives the protein CASSLWDRPNQPQHF.

The gene calls are TRBV2 and TRBJ1-1; D gene unclear. Germline V CDR1 and CDR2: SNHLY, FYNNEI. Trimming stripped 6 bases from V and 2 bases from J, with 19 bases between. The CDR3 is made up of 16 amino acids. CDR3 nucleotide sequence: TGTGCCAGCAGCCCGGGCCGCAGAAAGCCCAACACTGAAGCTTTCTTT. Residues: CASSPGRRKPNTEAFF.

This clonotype showed up just a few times. The chain links TRBV21-1 to TRBJ2-5. TRBV21-1 is classified as a pseudogene. The CDR3 extends over 15 amino acids. The CDR3 is CASSKERTEQETQYF. In DNA form, the CDR3 reads TGTGCCAGCAGCAAAGAAAGAACAGAACAAGAGACCCAGTACTTC.

V usage is TRBV7-8 and J usage is TRBJ2-4, with D perhaps assigned TRBD1 or TRBD2 (5 bases each). Germline loops: CDR1 SGHVS, CDR2 FQNEAQ. The CDR3 covers 13 residues. V lost 1 base to trimming and J lost 7 bases, with 8 bases between them. CDR3 sequence reads: CASSLGRDNIQYF. In DNA, the CDR3 is TGTGCCAGCAGCTTAGGTCGGGACAACATTCAGTACTTC.

The J gene is TRBJ2-7, the V gene TRBV4-1; D might be TRBD1 (6 bases). V was cut by 6 bases and J by 2 bases, with 11 bases left in between. Germline loops: CDR1 MGHRA, CDR2 YSYEKL. The CDR3 length is 13 residues. The DNA of the CDR3 is TGCGCCAGCAGGCCACAGGGCACCTACGAGCAGTACTTC. This gives the protein CASRPQGTYEQYF.

In this sample, this clonotype turned up many times. The chain links TRBV15 to TRBJ2-2, with unresolved D. Per the germline V gene, CDR1 is LNHNV and CDR2 is YYDKDF (reference sequence). Deletions cut 3 bases from V and 3 bases from J, with 20 bases between. The length of the CDR3 is 18 residues. The CDR3 region is CATSSTRGFRPDTGELFF. The CDR3 coding sequence is TGTGCCACCAGCAGTACCCGTGGGTTCCGGCCGGACACCGGGGAGCTGTTTTTT. The variable domain in full, completed from reference TRBV15 and TRBJ2-2, reads DAMVIQNPRYQVTQFGKPVTLSCSQTLNHNVMYWYQQKSSQAPKLLFHYYDKDFNNEADTPDNFQSRRPNTSFCFLDIRSPGLGDTAMYLCATSSTRGFRPDTGELFFGEGSRLTVL.

The chain joins TRBV20-1 to TRBJ2-5; 8 bases line up with TRBD2. Germline V lookup: CDR1 DFQATT, CDR2 SNEGSKA (reference sequence). V shed 3 bases, J shed 5 bases, and the junction held 17 bases outside the gene matches. CDR3 length: 17 amino acids. The CDR3 region is CSASGLLDGGARETQYF. CDR3 nucleotides: TGCAGTGCTAGCGGACTATTGGACGGGGGGGCCAGGGAGACCCAGTACTTC.

This chain joins TRBV19 and TRBJ2-2; D not certain. The CDR3 runs to 15 residues. Germline CDR1 reads LNHDA; CDR2 reads SQIVND (reference sequence). Trimming took off 10 bases at V and 2 bases at J, with 17 bases between the two ends. CDR3 sequence reads: CATSSRRLNTGELFF. Written as DNA, the CDR3 is TGTGCCACCAGTAGTCGTCGACTTAACACCGGGGAGCTGTTTTTT.

This clonotype was counted many times. The chain uses TRBV5-1 and TRBJ2-3; TRBD2 agrees at 9 bases. Per the germline V gene, CDR1 is SGHRS and CDR2 is YFSETQ. This CDR3 is 15 amino acids long. With V trimmed by 0 bases and J by 6 bases, 5 bases remained unmatched. The CDR3 here is CASSLGLAAWDTQYF. CDR3 nucleotides: TGCGCCAGCAGCTTGGGACTAGCGGCTTGGGATACGCAGTATTTT. The full variable domain, rest sourced from reference TRBV5-1 and TRBJ2-3, is KAGVTQTPRYLIKTRGQQVTLSCSPISGHRSVSWYQQTPGQGLQFLFEYFSETQRNKGNFPGRFSGRQFSNSRSEMNVSTLELGDSALYLCASSLGLAAWDTQYFGPGTRLTVL.

The table lists this clonotype with a few counts. CDR3 sequence (DNA): TGCAGTGCTAGGCCGAGACAGGGCTACACAGATACGCAGTATTTT. Amino acids: CSARPRQGYTDTQYF. This chain connects TRBV20-1 to TRBJ2-3; 7 nucleotides line up with TRBD1. CDR1 and CDR2 (germline): DFQATT, SNEGSKA (reference sequence). The CDR3 has 15 amino acids. Trimming removed 3 bases from V and 2 bases from J; junction bases left unmatched: 8.

The genes are TRBV15 and TRBJ2-7, with 12 bases that match TRBD1. Germline V CDR1 and CDR2: LNHNV, YYDKDF (reference sequence). V lost 8 bases to trimming and J lost 6 bases; unmatched junction nucleotides: 11. The CDR3 totals 15 residues. The CDR3 coding sequence is TGTGCCACCGCTGAACTGGGACAGGGGGCAGGCGAGCAGTACTTC. The encoded protein is CATAELGQGAGEQYF.

The chain carries TRBV20-1 and TRBJ2-3, with 13 nucleotides matching TRBD2. Per germline, CDR1 DFQATT and CDR2 SNEGSKA (reference sequence). V trimming: 6 bases; J trimming: 2 bases; junction bases outside the gene matches: 5. CDR3 length: 15 residues. CDR3 sequence (DNA): TGCAGTGCCCCGACTAGCGGGGGGTTCACAGATACGCAGTATTTT. Amino acids: CSAPTSGGFTDTQYF.

The rearrangement links TRBV5-5 to TRBJ1-1; D remains ambiguous. CDR1 is SGHKS, CDR2 YYEKEE, per germline (reference sequence). The CDR3 spans 13 residues. Between the trimmed V and J ends, which lost 0 bases and 7 bases, there was a span of 10 bases. Written as DNA, the CDR3 is TGTGCCAGCAGCTTGGCCAGATCCTTTGAAGCTTTCTTT. Translating it yields CASSLARSFEAFF.

A few counts support this clonotype. The chain combines TRBV7-2 with TRBJ2-6; D uncertain. The CDR3 runs to 15 residues. The germline V and J ends were trimmed by 2 bases and 2 bases, with 7 bases remaining between them. Germline CDR1 SGHTA, CDR2 FQGNSA. The CDR3 DNA reads as TGTGCCAGCAGCTTATCAAGGGCTGGGGCCAACGTCCTGACTTTC. It translates to CASSLSRAGANVLTF.

This clonotype came up many times. The V and J genes are TRBV2 and TRBJ2-1, with D unclear. Per germline, CDR1 SNHLY and CDR2 FYNNEI. The CDR3 totals 10 residues. The ends were cut back, 7 bases at V and 4 bases at J, with 2 bases in the middle. This CDR3 reads CASKYNEQFF. The CDR3, as DNA: TGTGCCAGCAAGTACAATGAGCAGTTCTTC.